This T cell receptor (beta chain) was identified during a study of T cells after yellow fever vaccination. CDR3 length equals 13 residues. The germline V gene has CDR1 SGHTA and CDR2 FQGNSA. Trimming removed 4 bases at V and 4 bases at J, with 9 bases between. Study observations and caveats: Post-booster reappearance was seen for most primary-vaccination clones (just under 97% CD4, roughly 91% CD8). When the response was secondary, it was weaker but reached its peak faster, day 5 versus 15.

They built TCR cDNA with 5'RACE template switching, a step that put in a universal primer site and UMIs. Each CDR3 protein is one row after TCRdb ran MiXCR on the 5' RACE reads. The sample records about 340,000 distinct CDR3 sequences, about an eighth being singletons. About this clonotype itself: Its antigen is as yet unknown.

The source was CD4+ T cells sorted from PBMCs, collected 15 days after the yellow fever booster vaccination. This clonotype originated in a man younger than 35 who received the YFV17D yellow fever vaccine. The chain recombines TRBV7-2 with TRBJ2-3; D is ambiguous. The CDR3 DNA reads as TGTGCCAGCAGCTCCTATGAACCAGATACGCAGTATTTT. It codes for CASSSYEPDTQYF.